This is a list of T cell receptor beta chains from one sample in a study of low-dose radiotherapy and immunotherapy resistance in tumors. TCRdb fed the reads into MiXCR, producing one record per CDR3 protein. The table includes around 65,000 distinct CDR3 sequences, about 26% detected once. Material: PBMCs, obtained before treatment. All receptors derive from a male donor with rectosigmoid adenocarcinoma. Each CDR3 is given with its conserved first and last residue. D genes are given only for firm matches. Some rows have no size entry. The others give once, few or many, or a class for an expanded clone.

TRBJ2-5 TRBV15 many . CATSGPTMETQYF TGTGCCACCAGCGGCCCGACCATGGAGACCCAGTACTTC
TRBJ2-7 TRBV28 many . CAISKLIYEQYF TGTGCCATCTCAAAGTTAATTTACGAGCAGTACTTC
TRBJ1-5 TRBV2 many TRBD1 CASSLQGEWPQHF TGTGCCAGCAGTCTACAGGGGGAATGGCCCCAGCATTTT
TRBJ2-7 TRBV27 . . CASSLRGIPYEQYF TGTGCCAGCAGCCTCAGGGGCATACCCTACGAGCAGTACTTC
TRBJ2-1 TRBV20-1 . TRBD2 CSAGGLGDNEQFF TGCAGTGCTGGTGGACTAGGGGACAATGAGCAGTTCTTC
TRBJ1-3 TRBV6-5 . . CASSYSSLSGNTIYF TGTGCCAGCAGTTACAGTAGTCTCTCTGGAAACACCATATATTTT
TRBJ1-5 TRBV19 many TRBD1 CASSIDTGQSNQPQHF TGTGCCAGTAGTATAGATACGGGACAGAGCAATCAGCCCCAGCATTTT
TRBJ2-7 TRBV29-1 many . CSVGASLSSYEQYF TGCAGCGTTGGGGCCAGTCTTAGCTCCTACGAGCAGTACTTC
TRBJ2-2 TRBV24-1 many . CATSDSGHFTGELFF TGTGCCACCAGTGATTCCGGCCACTTCACCGGGGAGCTGTTTTTT
TRBJ2-3 TRBV9 many . CASSVRALATDTQYF TGTGCCAGCAGCGTAAGAGCCTTAGCCACAGATACGCAGTATTTT
TRBJ2-2 TRBV5-6 many TRBD1 CASSLGTGATGELFF TGTGCCAGCAGCTTAGGGACAGGGGCCACCGGGGAGCTGTTTTTT
TRBJ2-7 TRBV4-3 many TRBD2 CASSRGLAGTYEQYF TGCGCCAGCAGCCGGGGACTAGCGGGAACCTACGAGCAGTACTTC
TRBJ2-7 TRBV7-2 many . CASSFEAGNYEQYF TGTGCCAGCAGCTTTGAGGCCGGTAACTACGAGCAGTACTTC
TRBJ2-3 TRBV20-1 many . CSARATSSTDTQYF TGCAGTGCTCGTGCGACTTCCAGCACAGATACGCAGTATTTT
TRBJ2-3 TRBV29-1 many . CSVGEDTQYF TGCAGCGTTGGAGAAGATACGCAGTATTTT
TRBJ2-5 TRBV5-1 many TRBD1 CASSFGQGRETQYF TGCGCCAGCAGCTTCGGACAGGGGCGAGAGACCCAGTACTTC
TRBJ2-7 TRBV9 many TRBD1 CASKGQGSEQYF TGTGCCAGCAAGGGACAGGGCTCCGAGCAGTACTTC
TRBJ2-1 TRBV28 many . CASRPEPSYNEQFF TGTGCCAGCAGACCCGAGCCTTCCTACAATGAGCAGTTCTTC
TRBJ2-2 TRBV12-3/TRBV12-4 . . CASSLRGFTGELFF TGTGCCAGCAGTTTGAGAGGTTTCACCGGGGAGCTGTTTTTT
TRBJ1-5 TRBV7-9 many . CASSLDLNQPQHF TGTGCCAGCAGCTTAGACCTGAATCAGCCCCAGCATTTT
TRBJ2-7 TRBV7-2 many . CASSRTYEQYF TGTGCCAGCAGCAGAACCTACGAGCAGTACTTC
TRBJ2-3 TRBV24-1 many . CATSNGRKGTDTQYF TGTGCCACCAGTAACGGGAGAAAGGGAACAGATACGCAGTATTTT
TRBJ1-5 TRBV12-3/TRBV12-4 many TRBD1 CASSGWTGGNQPQHF TGTGCCAGCAGTGGATGGACAGGGGGCAATCAGCCCCAGCATTTT
TRBJ2-3 TRBV7-9 many . CASSLAEDTQYF TGTGCCAGCAGCTTAGCGGAGGATACGCAGTATTTT
TRBJ2-7 TRBV27 many TRBD1 CASSLWTGGAWEQYF TGTGCCAGCAGTTTATGGACAGGGGGGGCCTGGGAGCAGTACTTC
TRBJ1-1 TRBV28 many . CASRPTLGTEAFF TGTGCCAGCAGACCCACGTTGGGCACTGAAGCTTTCTTT
TRBJ2-1 TRBV28 . TRBD2 CASSPSEAGAYNEQFF TGTGCCAGCAGTCCGTCGGAAGCGGGAGCTTACAATGAGCAGTTCTTC
TRBJ2-3 TRBV4-3 many . CASSQDPDSTDTQYF TGCGCCAGCAGCCAAGATCCAGACAGCACAGATACGCAGTATTTT
TRBJ2-4 TRBV28 many . CASRTRTDSVRNIQYF TGTGCCAGCCGGACGCGGACAGACTCAGTGAGGAACATTCAGTACTTC
TRBJ2-1 TRBV7-2 many TRBD2 CAVPGTSLHEQFF TGTGCCGTTCCCGGGACTAGCTTGCATGAGCAGTTCTTC
TRBJ2-7 TRBV12-5 many TRBD1 CASGPGQIYEQYF TGTGCTAGTGGTCCGGGACAGATATACGAGCAGTACTTC
TRBJ2-7 TRBV7-2 many . CASSLGSWGGGDEQYF TGTGCCAGCAGCTTAGGGTCGTGGGGGGGCGGTGACGAGCAGTACTTC
TRBJ1-4 TRBV10-1 few TRBD1 CASIDLLTTEAFDRGEEKLFF TGCGCCAGCATCGACTTACTAACGACTGAAGCGTTTGACAGGGGTGAGGAAAAACTGTTTTTT
TRBJ2-7 TRBV11-3 many . CASSQGHLYEQYF TGTGCCAGCAGTCAGGGACATCTCTACGAGCAGTACTTC
TRBJ2-6 TRBV4-1 . . CASSQGSSGANVLTF TGCGCCAGCAGCCAAGGGAGCTCTGGGGCCAACGTCCTGACTTTC
TRBJ2-7 TRBV25-1 . . CASRRDSDEQYF TGTGCCAGCAGGCGGGACAGCGACGAGCAGTACTTC
TRBJ1-6 TRBV20-1 many . CSARSTSGNSPLHF TGCAGTGCTAGAAGCACCTCGGGTAATTCACCCCTCCACTTT
TRBJ2-7 TRBV7-2 many . CASSLVSGSYEQYF TGTGCCAGCAGCTTAGTAAGTGGTTCCTACGAGCAGTACTTC
TRBJ2-2 TRBV27 . . CASTPSGGLNTGELFF TGTGCCAGCACCCCCTCGGGGGGCCTGAACACCGGGGAGCTGTTTTTT
TRBJ2-7 TRBV20-1 few TRBD2 CSVRTSGNYEQYF TGCAGTGTTAGGACTAGCGGAAACTACGAGCAGTACTTC
TRBJ1-1 TRBV7-9 many . CASSLARNTEAFF TGTGCCAGCAGCCTCGCCCGTAACACTGAAGCTTTCTTT
TRBJ2-4 TRBV23-1 few . CASSRTGTDRIAKNIQYF TGCGCCAGCAGTCGAACCGGGACGGACAGAATAGCCAAAAACATTCAGTACTTC
TRBJ1-1 TRBV29-1 few TRBD1 CSVEADRGAATEAFF TGCAGCGTTGAGGCCGACAGGGGGGCGGCCACTGAAGCTTTCTTT
TRBJ2-5 TRBV13 . TRBD1 CASSIASGTAETQYF TGTGCCAGCAGTATTGCCTCCGGGACAGCAGAGACCCAGTACTTC
TRBJ2-3 TRBV4-3 many . CASSQDHGGGAGFTDTQYF TGCGCCAGCAGCCAGGACCACGGTGGGGGGGCCGGATTCACAGATACGCAGTATTTT
TRBJ2-3 TRBV28 . TRBD1 CATDPGQGTDTQYF TGTGCCACAGACCCGGGACAGGGCACAGATACGCAGTATTTT
TRBJ2-1 TRBV5-1 . TRBD1 CASSRGQGTDEQFF TGCGCCAGCAGCAGGGGACAGGGTACCGATGAGCAGTTCTTC
TRBJ2-3 TRBV30 many TRBD2 CASSGAESTDTQYF TGTGCCTCCAGCGGGGCGGAAAGCACAGATACGCAGTATTTT
TRBJ2-7 TRBV7-8 many . CASSPIEGGGEQYF TGTGCCAGCAGCCCGATCGAGGGGGGTGGCGAGCAGTACTTC
TRBJ2-3 TRBV5-4 many TRBD1 CASSGTGGSPADTQYF TGTGCCAGCAGCGGAACAGGGGGCTCACCGGCAGATACGCAGTATTTT
TRBJ2-6 TRBV6-6 . . CASSRGTGANVLTF TGTGCCAGCAGTCGAGGGACTGGGGCCAACGTCCTGACTTTC
TRBJ2-1 TRBV29-1 many . CSVRGQAAINEQFF TGCAGCGTTCGTGGCCAGGCCGCCATCAATGAGCAGTTCTTC
TRBJ2-2 TRBV5-6 many . CASSLAPAGELFF TGTGCCAGCAGCTTGGCCCCCGCCGGGGAGCTGTTTTTT